This TCR beta chain was retrieved from a study of blood T cell repertoires in COVID-19. The trim removed 6 bases at V and 5 bases at J, leaving 4 bases unmatched. Germline V gene sequence: CDR1 MNHEY, CDR2 SVGEGT. CDR3 size: 12 residues. The study drew participants aged roughly 18 to 89 years from some 23 US areas. A COVID-19 case had been met by exposed participants during the 2 weeks before study entry. Sequencing was performed with immunoSEQ multiplex PCR; in TCRdb, only in-frame clones are kept and a portion is missing. The repertoire includes some 64,000 clones, approximately 70% of them detected once, and approximately 51% sits in the top ten.

The receptor comes from a woman aged 55-70 years who had been exposed to COVID-19. The sample consisted of PBMCs or T cells enriched from blood (not recorded which). J is TRBJ2-7 and V is TRBV6-2 or TRBV6-3; TRBD1 agrees at 7 bases. This CDR3 reads CASSPDRDEQYF. Here the CDR3 DNA reads TGTGCCAGCAGCCCCGACAGGGACGAGCAGTACTTC.